This T cell receptor beta chain was sequenced for a study of T-cell memory formation after mild COVID-19. General study findings and limits: Several responding clones turned up in pre-infection memory, indicating that cross-reactive memory may have taken part. Contracting CD8+ clones were enriched in EMRA, CD4+ mainly in CM and EM. Clones that got smaller from day 15 to 85 had even CD4/CD8, while clones growing later tipped toward CD4+.

This clonotype was found many times. The antigen remains unidentified. TCRdb recomputed calls from the 5' RACE reads with MiXCR, one row per CDR3 protein. The profile shows tens of thousands of distinct CDR3 sequences, approximately 7% of them singletons. Germline V gene data show CDR1 as MNHEY and CDR2 as SMNVEV (reference sequence). V shed 5 bases and J shed 8 bases, with 18 bases lying between them. This CDR3 comprises 14 residues. The TCR comes from an adult who had mild COVID-19 (a few samples of this study predate the infection). Cell type and time point are not known. The V call is TRBV27, the J call TRBJ1-2; the D gene is possibly TRBD1 (5 bases). The sample was PBMCs or a T cell subset sorted from them (not recorded which). The CDR3 sequence: CASSQTRGTEGYTF. The CDR3 nucleotides are TGTGCCAGCAGTCAGACACGGGGGACGGAGGGCTACACCTTC.